This T cell receptor (beta chain) appears in the sequencing data of a study of blood T cells in healthy people across ages. With a J-beta primer mix and a sample-barcoded 5' primer, a second PCR ran about 7 to 11 cycles. TCRdb processed the 5' RACE reads anew with MiXCR; each CDR3 protein has one entry. The data show about a million distinct CDR3 sequences, with roughly 51% seen just once and about 21% held by the top ten. Study outcomes and limitations: As age increased, TCR beta diversity per million T cells fell in a roughly linear fashion.

With 5 bases removed from V and 0 bases from J, the gap between germline ends came to 11 bases. The CDR3 spans 14 residues. CDR1 DFQATT and CDR2 SNEGSKA come from the germline V gene (reference sequence). A word on this clonotype: Antigen: not known.

This chain joins TRBV20-1 and TRBJ2-1; D tentatively fits TRBD1 or TRBD2 (5 bases each). Input material: blood. This clonotype was sampled from an older woman in good health. For the CDR3, the DNA is TGCAGTGCTTCCGGGGACGCCTCCTACAATGAGCAGTTCTTC. Translating it yields CSASGDASYNEQFF.